These 26 T cell receptor beta chains originate from one sample sequenced in a study of cytomegalovirus exposure and HLA in healthy donors. It was with 60 Vbeta and 13 Jbeta primers that the PCR ran. The protocol was immunoSEQ multiplex PCR, while the TCRdb copy is restricted to in-frame clones and leaves out a portion. Of 50,000 or so clones in the sample, 72% were seen once. The sequencing sample was made of PBMCs. The origin of the receptors is a young man in good health and CMV-seronegative.

V and J are TRBV6-1 and TRBJ2-5; D is undetermined. The CDR3 spans 13 residues. CDR1 is MNHNS, CDR2 SASEGT, per germline. Between the trimmed V and J ends, which lost 0 bases and 10 bases, there was a span of 12 bases. The CDR3 here is CASSEAPGLGQYF. The CDR3 nucleotides read TGTGCCAGCAGTGAAGCGCCGGGTTTAGGCCAGTACTTC.

The chain employs TRBV7-9 and TRBJ2-7, with a possible D match to TRBD2 (6 bases). Trimming shortened V by 5 bases and J by 6 bases, and 17 bases separated the two germline ends. Germline assignment: CDR1 SEHNR and CDR2 FQNEAQ (reference sequence). The CDR3 is 14 residues long. The CDR3 sequence is CASSPNHPSAEQYF. The CDR3 DNA reads as TGTGCCAGCAGCCCCAACCATCCTAGCGCCGAGCAGTACTTC.

The chain links TRBV19 to TRBJ2-7; TRBD2 is a possible D gene (6 bases). Trimming pared 4 bases from V and 3 bases from J, leaving 10 bases between. CDR3 length: 13 residues. The germline gives CDR1 LNHDA, CDR2 SQIVND (reference sequence). CDR3 nucleotides: TGTGCCAGTAGTAGCGGGAACCTCTACGAGCAGTACTTC. This encodes CASSSGNLYEQYF.

The rearrangement joins TRBV7-9 to TRBJ2-7; tentative D call: TRBD2 (6 bases). Germline CDR1 SEHNR, CDR2 FQNEAQ (reference sequence). The CDR3 sequence is 15 residues long. V was cut by 2 bases and J by 2 bases, with 13 bases left in between. The CDR3 bases are TGTGCCAGCAGCTTATTCGGCGGGACGACCTACGAGCAGTACTTC. This codes for CASSLFGGTTYEQYF. Looking up the rest from reference TRBV7-9 and TRBJ2-7 gives the full variable domain: DTGVSQNPRHKITKRGQNVTFRCDPISEHNRLYWYRQTLGQGPEFLTYFQNEAQLEKSRLLSDRFSAERPKGSFSTLEIQRTEQGDSAMYLCASSLFGGTTYEQYFGPGTRLTVT.

The CDR3: CASSTSPGTSGRFSYEQYF. The CDR3 DNA reads as TGTGCCAGCAGCACAAGTCCCGGGACTAGCGGGAGATTCTCCTACGAGCAGTACTTC. The chain combines TRBV13 with TRBJ2-7, with 14 bases fitting TRBD2. The V and J ends lost 5 bases and 0 bases, in that order; junction bases with no gene match: 12. The length of the CDR3 is 19 residues. Germline-derived CDR1 and CDR2 are PRHDT and FYEKMQ (reference sequence). Complete variable domain (other parts from reference TRBV13 and TRBJ2-7): AAGVIQSPRHLIKEKRETATLKCYPIPRHDTVYWYQQGPGQDPQFLISFYEKMQSDKGSIPDRFSAQQFSDYHSELNMSSLELGDSALYFCASSTSPGTSGRFSYEQYFGPGTRLTVT.

The gene calls are TRBV2 and TRBJ2-5, with D possibly matching TRBD2 (6 bases). Germline CDR1 SNHLY, CDR2 FYNNEI. The CDR3 covers 15 residues. The V gene lost 3 bases and the J gene lost 5 bases, with 16 bases spanning the gap. The CDR3 protein is CASSDKDWREETQYF. The CDR3 nucleotides read TGTGCCAGCAGTGACAAAGACTGGAGGGAGGAGACCCAGTACTTC.

This clone was seen a single time. The chain couples TRBV4-1 to TRBJ2-1, with 9 positions matching TRBD2. The junction had 22 bases not matched to a gene; V was cut back by 0 bases and J by 7 bases. CDR3 size: 21 residues. Per the germline V gene, CDR1 is MGHRA and CDR2 is YSYEKL. CDR3 coding DNA: TGCGCCAGCAGCCAAGATGGGCCCTTCGCGGAGAGCGGGAGGATGGGGAATGAGCAGTTCTTC. As protein: CASSQDGPFAESGRMGNEQFF.

V usage is TRBV6-1 and J usage is TRBJ1-2, with D unresolved. The CDR3 is made up of 15 amino acids. With 0 bases removed from V and 7 bases from J, the gap between germline ends came to 15 bases. The germline gives CDR1 MNHNS, CDR2 SASEGT. The DNA of the CDR3 is TGTGCCAGCAGTGAAGCATGGCAGCGGAGGAGTGGCTACACCTTC. As protein: CASSEAWQRRSGYTF.

This clone has just a few counts. V and J are TRBV6-1 and TRBJ2-1, with 7 bases identical to TRBD2. The CDR3 loop spans 17 amino acids. The germline V gene has CDR1 MNHNS and CDR2 SASEGT. The junction had 9 bases not matched to a gene; V was cut back by 4 bases and J by 0 bases. Here the CDR3 reads CASSVYSGPSSYNEQFF. The DNA of the CDR3 is TGTGCCAGCAGTGTTTATAGCGGGCCCAGCTCCTACAATGAGCAGTTCTTC.

This chain joins TRBV5-1 and TRBJ2-1, with 8 bases fitting TRBD2. J was trimmed by 6 bases and V by 1 base; bases with no gene match: 12. Germline CDR1 and CDR2: SGHRS and YFSETQ. The CDR3 sequence is 17 residues long. The CDR3 nucleotides are TGCGCCAGCAGCTTGCCTACGGGAGGGCCTAACCTCAATGAGCAGTTCTTC. It codes for CASSLPTGGPNLNEQFF.

The chain combines TRBV10-3 with TRBJ1-2; the match to TRBD1 covers 9 bases. The V gene end was trimmed by 5 bases and the J gene end by 4 bases; junction bases not matched to a gene: 5. This CDR3 contains 14 residues. Germline V gene sequence: CDR1 ENHRY, CDR2 SYGVKD. CDR3 DNA: TGTGCCATCAGTACAGGGGGCATTATCTATGGCTACACCTTC. Amino acids: CAISTGGIIYGYTF.

J is TRBJ1-3 and V is TRBV6-1; D perhaps matches TRBD1 (5 bases). CDR1 and CDR2 from the germline V gene are MNHNS and SASEGT. The CDR3 has 17 residues. V shed 3 bases and J shed 4 bases, with 19 bases lying between them. CDR3 protein: CASSDRGHTRVGNTIYF. The CDR3 region has the DNA TGTGCCAGCAGTGACAGAGGACACACCAGGGTGGGAAACACCATATATTTT.

The chain is built from TRBV5-1 and TRBJ2-1, with a possible D match to TRBD1 (6 bases). CDR1 is SGHRS, CDR2 YFSETQ, per germline. V lost 9 bases, J lost 6 bases, and 16 bases lay in between. This CDR3 is 13 amino acids long. CDR3 sequence reads: CATNNIQGNEQFF. The CDR3, as DNA: TGCGCCACCAACAATATACAGGGCAATGAGCAGTTCTTC.

The DNA of the CDR3 is TGCGCCAGCAGCTTTCGACAGAACACCGGGGAGCTGTTTTTT. Its protein is CASSFRQNTGELFF. The V and J genes are TRBV5-1 and TRBJ2-2; D gene uncertain. CDR1 is SGHRS and CDR2 is YFSETQ in the germline V gene. Trimming pared 2 bases from V and 1 base from J, leaving 6 bases between. There are 14 residues in the CDR3.

The V call is TRBV11-2, the J call TRBJ2-6, with D perhaps matching TRBD2 (7 bases). The germline gives CDR1 SGHAT, CDR2 FQNNGV. The CDR3 sequence is 18 residues long. V was clipped by 8 bases and J by 0 bases, with 20 bases between them. The CDR3 DNA is TGTGCCAGCTCTCACTGGGGGAGGGGGGACTCTGGGGCCAACGTCCTGACTTTC. The encoded protein is CASSHWGRGDSGANVLTF. Looking up the rest from reference TRBV11-2 and TRBJ2-6 gives the full variable domain: EAGVAQSPRYKIIEKRQSVAFWCNPISGHATLYWYQQILGQGPKLLIQFQNNGVVDDSQLPKDRFSAERLKGVDSTLKIQPAKLEDSAVYLCASSHWGRGDSGANVLTFGAGSRLTVL.

In this sample, this clone turned up once. CDR3 region: CASRRGQTAYEQYF. The CDR3 region has the DNA TGTGCCAGCAGGAGGGGACAGACGGCCTACGAGCAGTACTTC. The J gene is TRBJ2-7, the V gene TRBV6-5; the match to TRBD1 covers 7 bases. The CDR3 is 14 residues long. Trimming took 6 bases from V and 2 from J; bases not matched to a gene: 7. From germline, CDR1 is MNHEY and CDR2 SVGAGI.

V and J are TRBV5-1 and TRBJ2-7; TRBD1 might be the D (5 bases). CDR1 is SGHRS, CDR2 YFSETQ, per germline. CDR3 size: 13 residues. The V end lost 4 bases, the J end lost 3 bases, and 11 bases lay between the germline ends. CDR3 residues: CASSPDRNYEQYF. The CDR3 DNA sequence: TGCGCCAGCAGCCCAGACAGAAACTACGAGCAGTACTTC.

The chain is built from TRBV7-9 and TRBJ2-1, with 14 nucleotides matching TRBD2. Unmatched junction bases numbered 11, after V lost 5 bases and J lost 8 bases. In germline, CDR1 is SEHNR, CDR2 FQNEAQ (reference sequence). The CDR3 contains 17 residues. CDR3 DNA: TGTGCCAGCAGCACTACCGGGACTAGCGGGAGAAGGGATGAGCAGTTCTTC. It yields the protein CASSTTGTSGRRDEQFF.

This sequence joins TRBV25-1 and TRBJ1-2; D call uncertain. V lost 8 bases to trimming and J lost 1 base, with 17 bases between them. This CDR3 has 15 amino acids. Per germline, CDR1 MGHDK and CDR2 SYGVNS. CDR3 DNA: TGTGCCAGCTCCGAGGTCGGCAACAATAACTATGGCTACACCTTC. Its protein is CASSEVGNNNYGYTF.

This chain connects TRBV27 to TRBJ2-2, with D perhaps matching TRBD1 (5 bases). The CDR3 spans 16 residues. The V gene lost 5 bases and the J gene lost 7 bases, with 20 bases spanning the gap. Germline assignment: CDR1 MNHEY and CDR2 SMNVEV (reference sequence). The CDR3 nucleotides read TGTGCCAGCAGTACCCTGGGTAGGGGATACAGCGGGGAGCTGTTTTTT. This codes for CASSTLGRGYSGELFF.

The chain is built from TRBV30 and TRBJ1-5, with TRBD1 matching over 7 bases. The CDR3 is made up of 13 amino acids. Germline CDR1 GTSNPN, CDR2 SVGIG (reference sequence). V lost 6 bases and J lost 6; bases outside the gene matches: 8. CDR3 in amino acids: CACGTQGSQPQHF. The CDR3 DNA reads TGTGCCTGCGGGACACAGGGGAGTCAGCCCCAGCATTTT.

The chain couples TRBV6-1 to TRBJ2-5; weak D call: TRBD2 (5 bases). The V end was cut by 4 bases, the J end by 7 bases, with 19 bases between. This CDR3 comprises 15 residues. Per the germline V gene, CDR1 is MNHNS and CDR2 is SASEGT. The DNA for the CDR3 is TGTGCCAGCAGTGTTGAGGGTATGGGTGTGGGGACCCAGTACTTC. Its protein product is CASSVEGMGVGTQYF.

This clone has only a few counts. The rearrangement joins TRBV14 to TRBJ2-7; TRBD1 is a possible D gene (6 bases). Germline CDR1 and CDR2: SGHDN and FVKESK. The length of the CDR3 is 15 residues. V was clipped by 0 bases and J by 2 bases, with 11 bases between them. The CDR3 reads CASSQERDTTYEQYF. The CDR3 DNA sequence: TGTGCCAGCAGCCAAGAACGGGACACCACCTACGAGCAGTACTTC.

As regards this clone: No conserved phenylalanine or tryptophan is present at the end of the CDR3, so a read error is the likely explanation. This chain joins TRBV29-1 and TRBJ2-3; 10 bases agree with TRBD2. The ends lost 7 bases at V and 5 bases at J; junction bases unmatched: 3. Per germline, CDR1 SQVTM and CDR2 ANQGSEA. CDR3 length: 12 amino acids. CDR3 sequence: CSALAGVDTQYV. The CDR3 DNA sequence: TGCAGCGCCCTAGCGGGAGTAGATACGCAGTATGTT.

CDR3: CASTSSGGGRQDWGYTF. DNA for the CDR3: TGTGCCAGCACCTCGAGCGGGGGGGGACGACAGGATTGGGGCTACACCTTC. The gene calls are TRBV11-3 and TRBJ1-2; D possibly corresponds to TRBD1 (6 bases). The V gene lost 7 bases and the J gene lost 8 bases, with 29 bases spanning the gap. Germline V gene sequence: CDR1 SGHNT, CDR2 YENEEA. CDR3 size: 17 residues.

CDR3 nucleotide sequence: TGTGCCAGCAGCCCAACTAGCAACGATGAGCAGTTCTTC. It yields the protein CASSPTSNDEQFF. The chain uses TRBV5-4 and TRBJ2-1; D perhaps matches TRBD2 (6 bases). CDR1 and CDR2 (germline): SGHNT, YYREEE (reference sequence). The CDR3 is 13 amino acids. V was clipped by 4 bases and J by 8 bases, with 13 bases between them.